This TCR beta chain was obtained from a study of blood T cells in healthy people across ages. Overall study findings and caveats: The fall in TCR beta diversity per million T cells was roughly linear with age. Diversity was higher, and naive CD4+ cells more numerous, in long-lived donors than in aged donors.

The germline V gene has CDR1 SGHNT and CDR2 YENEEA. This CDR3 contains 16 residues. V was pared by 2 bases and J by 2 bases, with 7 bases of the junction left unmatched. This clonotype has a count of ten or more. Its antigen remains unknown. The use of a sample-barcoded 5' primer and a J-beta primer mix characterized a second PCR of roughly 7 to 11 cycles. Each CDR3 protein is one row after TCRdb ran MiXCR on the 5' RACE reads. The data show hundreds of thousands of distinct CDR3 sequences, around 31% seen once. This chain uses TRBV11-3 with TRBJ2-3, with 7 bases fitting TRBD2. The TCR was taken from a woman older than 75 in good health. Specimen: blood. CDR3 DNA: TGTGCCAGCAGCTTATCATTAGCGGGTCCCACAGATACGCAGTATTTT. Its protein product is CASSLSLAGPTDTQYF.